The sequence of this T cell receptor (beta chain) was determined in a study of cytomegalovirus exposure and HLA in healthy donors. CDR1 is MRHNA and CDR2 is SNTAGT in the germline V gene. The CDR3 is made up of 15 amino acids. V was trimmed by 6 bases and J by 0 bases, leaving 14 bases between them. The PCR employed 60 Vbeta primers together with 13 Jbeta primers. Only in-frame clones appear in the TCRdb table, and some are missing; sequencing was by immunoSEQ multiplex PCR. The sample lists roughly 220,000 clones, about four fifths occurring once. The receptor's source is a man aged 25 to 45 in good health and CMV-seronegative. This chain connects TRBV6-4 to TRBJ1-1; maybe TRBD1 (5 bases). The sequenced material came from PBMCs. The DNA for the CDR3 is TGTGCCAGCAGGGGGGGGGACGGCCTGAACACTGAAGCTTTCTTT. It yields the protein CASRGGDGLNTEAFF.